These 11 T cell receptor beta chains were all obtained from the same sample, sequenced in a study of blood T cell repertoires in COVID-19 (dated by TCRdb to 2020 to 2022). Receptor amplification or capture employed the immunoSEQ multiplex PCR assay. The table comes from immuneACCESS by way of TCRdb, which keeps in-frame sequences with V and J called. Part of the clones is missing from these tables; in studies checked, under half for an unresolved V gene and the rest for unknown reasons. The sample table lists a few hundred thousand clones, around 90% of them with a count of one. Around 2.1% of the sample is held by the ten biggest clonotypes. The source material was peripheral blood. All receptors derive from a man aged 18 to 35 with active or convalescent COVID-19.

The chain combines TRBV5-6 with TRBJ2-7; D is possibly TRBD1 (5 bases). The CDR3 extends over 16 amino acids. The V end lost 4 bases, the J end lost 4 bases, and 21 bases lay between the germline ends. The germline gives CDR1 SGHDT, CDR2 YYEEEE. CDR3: CASSANVPRTRYEQYF. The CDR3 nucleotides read TGTGCCAGCAGCGCCAATGTCCCGCGGACACGATACGAGCAGTACTTC.

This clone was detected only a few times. CDR3 amino acids: CASSLTGGGSQPQHF. The CDR3 DNA reads as TGTGCCAGCAGCTTAACAGGGGGGGGGAGTCAGCCCCAGCATTTT. The chain carries TRBV7-8 and TRBJ1-5; TRBD1 aligns across 8 bases. Germline trimming cut 2 bases from V and 6 bases from J; bases unmatched to any gene: 6. Per the germline V gene, CDR1 is SGHVS and CDR2 is FQNEAQ. This CDR3 comprises 15 residues.

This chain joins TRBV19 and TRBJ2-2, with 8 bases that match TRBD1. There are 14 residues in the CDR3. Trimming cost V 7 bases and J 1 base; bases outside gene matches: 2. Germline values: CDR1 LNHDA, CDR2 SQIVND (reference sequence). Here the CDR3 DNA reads TGTGCCAGTACGACAGGGGAGAACACCGGGGAGCTGTTTTTT. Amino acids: CASTTGENTGELFF.

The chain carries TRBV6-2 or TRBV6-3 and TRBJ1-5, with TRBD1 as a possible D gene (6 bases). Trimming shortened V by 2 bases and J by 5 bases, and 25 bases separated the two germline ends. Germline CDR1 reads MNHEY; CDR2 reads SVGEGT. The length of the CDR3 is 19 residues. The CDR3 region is CASSYPPLSYKGEDQPQHF. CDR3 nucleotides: TGTGCCAGCAGTTACCCCCCGCTTTCTTACAAGGGGGAAGATCAGCCCCAGCATTTT.

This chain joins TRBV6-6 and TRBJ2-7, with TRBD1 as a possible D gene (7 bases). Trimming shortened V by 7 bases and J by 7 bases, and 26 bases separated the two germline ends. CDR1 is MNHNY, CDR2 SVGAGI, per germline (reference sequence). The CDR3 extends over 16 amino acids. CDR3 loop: CASIPQAGTVPKEQYF. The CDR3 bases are TGTGCCAGCATTCCCCAGGCGGGGACAGTGCCTAAGGAGCAGTACTTC.

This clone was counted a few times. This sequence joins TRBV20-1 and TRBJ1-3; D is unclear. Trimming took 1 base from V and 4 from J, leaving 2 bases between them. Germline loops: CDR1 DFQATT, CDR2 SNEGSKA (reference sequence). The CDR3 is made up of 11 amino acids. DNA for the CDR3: TGCAGTGCTAGAGCAGGAAACACCATATATTTT. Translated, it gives CSARAGNTIYF.

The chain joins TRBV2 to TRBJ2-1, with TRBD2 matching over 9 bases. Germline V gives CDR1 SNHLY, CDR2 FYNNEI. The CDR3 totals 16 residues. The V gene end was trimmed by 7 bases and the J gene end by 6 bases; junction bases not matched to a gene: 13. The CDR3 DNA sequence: TGTGCCAGCACTCCGAGTCGGCTAGCGGGATCCAATGAGCAGTTCTTC. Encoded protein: CASTPSRLAGSNEQFF. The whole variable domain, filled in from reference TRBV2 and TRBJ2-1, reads EPEVTQTPSHQVTQMGQEVILRCVPISNHLYFYWYRQILGQKVEFLVSFYNNEISEKSEIFDDQFSVERPDGSNFTLKIRSTKLEDSAMYFCASTPSRLAGSNEQFFGPGTRLTVL.

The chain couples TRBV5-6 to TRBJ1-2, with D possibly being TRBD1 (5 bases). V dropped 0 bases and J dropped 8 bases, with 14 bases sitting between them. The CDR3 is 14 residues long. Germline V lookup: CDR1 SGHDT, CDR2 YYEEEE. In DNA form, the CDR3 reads TGTGCCAGCAGCTTGGGAGTGGGGCTGACGGGCTACACCTTC. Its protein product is CASSLGVGLTGYTF. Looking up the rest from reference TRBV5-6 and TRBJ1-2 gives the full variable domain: DAGVTQSPTHLIKTRGQQVTLRCSPKSGHDTVSWYQQALGQGPQFIFQYYEEEERQRGNFPDRFSGHQFPNYSSELNVNALLLGDSALYLCASSLGVGLTGYTFGSGTRLTVV.

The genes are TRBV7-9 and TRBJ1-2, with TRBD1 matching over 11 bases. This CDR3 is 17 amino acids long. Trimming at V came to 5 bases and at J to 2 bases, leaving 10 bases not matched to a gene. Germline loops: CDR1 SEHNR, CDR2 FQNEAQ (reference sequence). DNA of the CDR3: TGTGCCAGCAGCGAGAGGGGGACAGGGGGTGAGAACTATGGCTACACCTTC. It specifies CASSERGTGGENYGYTF.

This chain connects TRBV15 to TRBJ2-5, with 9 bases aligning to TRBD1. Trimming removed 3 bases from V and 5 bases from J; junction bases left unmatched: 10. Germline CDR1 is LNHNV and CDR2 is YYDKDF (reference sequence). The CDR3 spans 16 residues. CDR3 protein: CATSSPGTGWSETQYF. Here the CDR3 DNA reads TGTGCCACCAGCAGTCCCGGGACAGGGTGGTCTGAGACCCAGTACTTC.

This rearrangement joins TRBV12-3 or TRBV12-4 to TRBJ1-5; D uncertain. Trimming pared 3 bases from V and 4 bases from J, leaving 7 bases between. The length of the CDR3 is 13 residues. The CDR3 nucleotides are TGTGCCAGCAGTTTGACACCAAATCAGCCCCAGCATTTT. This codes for CASSLTPNQPQHF.